The clone carrying this T cell receptor (beta chain) turned up a few times. The antigen is unknown. V lost 6 bases and J 4 bases, leaving 16 bases between the germline ends. This CDR3 comprises 14 residues. Germline V gives CDR1 SGHAT, CDR2 FQNNGV. These data belong to a study of identical twins. A universal primer site was added by template switching, and unique molecular identifiers were carried by the cDNA. TCRdb reprocessed the 5' RACE reads with MiXCR, giving one entry per CDR3 protein. The sample contains a few hundred thousand distinct CDR3 sequences, approximately 10% of which appear only once. Findings and limits, study-wide: Researchers reported excess low generation probability among twin-shared out-of-frame alpha sequences. Insertion counts were lower in abundant cord blood beta clonotypes, a trend that memory repertoires did not show.

The sample also formed part of further work on yellow fever vaccine responses in identical twins.

The sample taken for sequencing was PBMCs. The source is a woman aged 18-30 years in good health. The rearrangement links TRBV11-2 to TRBJ2-7, with D unclear. CDR3 nucleotide sequence: TGTGCCAGCAGACCCACCCGCCCGGTGTACGAGCAGTACTTC. Residues: CASRPTRPVYEQYF. Filled out from reference TRBV11-2 and TRBJ2-7, the complete variable domain reads EAGVAQSPRYKIIEKRQSVAFWCNPISGHATLYWYQQILGQGPKLLIQFQNNGVVDDSQLPKDRFSAERLKGVDSTLKIQPAKLEDSAVYLCASRPTRPVYEQYFGPGTRLTVT.